This T cell receptor beta chain was documented in a study of T cell responses to AZD1222 COVID-19 vaccine. Background on the study: It was second doses at about 4 or about 12 weeks that were pooled. Broader study findings: In a largely white British group with more females than males, clonal diversity was possibly underestimated. Regions left unmutated in variants are reportedly the target of nearly half of spike-specific TCRs.

From germline, CDR1 is GTSNPN and CDR2 SVGIG (reference sequence). The CDR3 runs to 11 residues. V was cut by 1 base and J by 9 bases, with 10 bases left in between. TCRdb's table, derived via immunoSEQ multiplex PCR, lists solely in-frame clones and lacks some. This sample yields more than 140,000 clones, of which around 90% are seen a single time; around 5.4% belongs to the top ten. As for this clone: Its antigen is unidentified.

The genes are TRBV30 and TRBJ2-7; D gene unclear. The specimen comprised peripheral blood, sampled on day 0 of AZD1222 vaccination. The receptor comes from an adult in good health. DNA of the CDR3: TGTGCCTGGAGTGCCGGATCGGGGCAGTACTTC. Encoded protein: CAWSAGSGQYF.